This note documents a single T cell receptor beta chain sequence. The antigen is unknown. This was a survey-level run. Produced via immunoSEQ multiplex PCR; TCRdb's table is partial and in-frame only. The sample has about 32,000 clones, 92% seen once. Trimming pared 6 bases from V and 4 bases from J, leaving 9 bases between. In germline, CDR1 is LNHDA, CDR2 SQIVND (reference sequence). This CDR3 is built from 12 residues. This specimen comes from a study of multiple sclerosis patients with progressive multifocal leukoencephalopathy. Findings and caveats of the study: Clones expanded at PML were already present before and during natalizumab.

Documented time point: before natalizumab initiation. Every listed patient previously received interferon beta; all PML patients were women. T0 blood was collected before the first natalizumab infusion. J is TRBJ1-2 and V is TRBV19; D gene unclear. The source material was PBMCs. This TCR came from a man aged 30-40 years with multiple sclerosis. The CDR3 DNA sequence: TGTGCCAGTAGAGCTACGGCCTATGGCTACACCTTC. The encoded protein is CASRATAYGYTF. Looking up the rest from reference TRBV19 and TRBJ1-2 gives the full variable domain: DGGITQSPKYLFRKEGQNVTLSCEQNLNHDAMYWYRQDPGQGLRLIYYSQIVNDFQKGDIAEGYSVSREKKESFPLTVTSAQKNPTAFYLCASRATAYGYTFGSGTRLTVV.